The rows below give T cell receptor beta chains drawn from one sample of a study of T cells in Graves' hyperthyroidism and ophthalmopathy. TCRdb reprocessed the multiplex PCR reads with MiXCR, giving one entry per CDR3 protein. In the table there are approximately 530,000 distinct CDR3 sequences, approximately 15% of which are singletons. The sequencing input was blood. All receptors derive from a woman aged 18-30 years with Graves' hyperthyroidism. Both conserved end residues are part of each CDR3. The D gene is left open where the match is weak. The size field is filled for only some rows; it gives once, few, many or a size class.

TRBV2	many	TRBJ2-3	TRBD2	CAGGLAGVKDTQYF	TGTGCCGGGGGACTAGCGGGGGTGAAGGATACGCAGTATTTT
TRBV9	many	TRBJ2-7	TRBD1	CASSEGTGSTYEQYF	TGTGCCAGCAGCGAAGGGACAGGGAGTACCTACGAGCAGTACTTC
TRBV12-3/TRBV12-4	NA	TRBJ2-1	NA	CASSFKGEQFF	TGTGCCAGCAGTTTTAAGGGGGAGCAGTTCTTC
TRBV7-2	few	TRBJ2-5	TRBD2	CASSLAYSGGAYQETQYF	TGTGCCAGCAGCTTAGCGTACAGCGGGGGGGCGTACCAAGAGACCCAGTACTTC
TRBV9	NA	TRBJ1-6	NA	CASSGSIRGEQYF	TGTGCCAGCAGCGGATCCATCCGGGGGGAGCAGTACTTT
TRBV7-9	NA	TRBJ2-3	NA	CASSLLQADTRYF	TGTGCCAGCAGCTTACTGCAAGCAGATACGCGGTATTTT
TRBV12-3/TRBV12-4	many	TRBJ2-5	NA	CASTVWAGVGETQYF	TGTGCCAGCACCGTCTGGGCAGGGGTGGGTGAGACCCAGTACTTC
TRBV5-4	few	TRBJ1-5	TRBD1	CASSADRGGQPQHF	TGTGCCAGCAGCGCTGACAGGGGTGGCCAGCCCCAGCATTTT
TRBV3-1	many	TRBJ1-2	TRBD1	CASSLTQGADGYTF	TGTGCCAGCAGCTTAACTCAGGGGGCCGATGGCTACACCTTC
TRBV25-1	NA	TRBJ1-3	TRBD1	CASGTGGNTIYF	TGTGCCTCAGGGACAGGAGGAAACACCATATATTTT
TRBV20-1	many	TRBJ2-1	NA	CSAREGSGDYNEQFF	TGCAGTGCTAGAGAGGGTAGCGGAGACTACAATGAGCAGTTCTTC
TRBV20-1	many	TRBJ2-1	TRBD2	CSARAPGLAGEQFF	TGCAGTGCTAGGGCACCGGGACTAGCGGGTGAGCAGTTCTTC
TRBV12-3/TRBV12-4	NA	TRBJ2-4	TRBD2	CASSIVAGGLVNIQYF	TGTGCCAGCAGTATTGTGGCGGGGGGGCTGGTGAACATTCAGTACTTC
TRBV24-1	NA	TRBJ2-7	NA	CATSPGHKKVDEQYF	TGTGCCACCAGTCCGGGACATAAGAAGGTGGACGAGCAGTACTTC
TRBV6-5	few	TRBJ2-3	NA	CASSYRIPRAIDTQYF	TGTGCCAGCAGTTACCGGATACCCAGGGCGATAGATACGCAGTATTTT
TRBV6-5	few	TRBJ2-6	NA	CASSYVGNSGANVLTF	TGTGCCAGCAGTTACGTGGGGAATTCAGGGGCCAACGTCCTGACTTTC
TRBV11-3	many	TRBJ1-6	NA	CASSHRDNPPLHF	TGTGCCAGCAGCCATAGGGACAATCCACCCCTCCACTTT
TRBV7-3	many	TRBJ2-3	TRBD2	CASSLAGVTDTQYF	TGTGCCAGCAGCTTAGCGGGGGTCACAGATACGCAGTATTTT
TRBV20-1	NA	TRBJ2-1	TRBD2	CSARSGLAGANEQFF	TGCAGTGCTCGCTCGGGACTAGCGGGGGCCAATGAGCAGTTCTTC
TRBV6-1	few	TRBJ1-3	NA	CASSRGLTGGNTIYF	TGTGCCAGCAGCCGAGGCCTAACGGGTGGAAACACCATATATTTT
TRBV10-2	few	TRBJ2-1	TRBD2	CASSHKREGRHEQFF	TGCGCCAGCAGCCACAAGCGGGAGGGCCGTCATGAGCAGTTCTTC
TRBV5-1	NA	TRBJ2-5	TRBD2	CASSLMAGGVETQYF	TGCGCCAGCAGCTTGATGGCGGGAGGAGTAGAGACCCAGTACTTC
TRBV7-6	many	TRBJ1-2	TRBD1	CASSRTTGLGSPYGYTF	TGTGCCAGCAGCCGCACGACAGGGTTGGGGTCCCCGTATGGCTACACCTTC
TRBV7-2	NA	TRBJ2-1	NA	CASSYSGYSGYNEQFF	TGTGCCAGCAGCTACTCAGGGTACTCGGGCTACAATGAGCAGTTCTTC
TRBV3-1	NA	TRBJ2-5	NA	CASSQYPQETQYF	TGTGCCAGCAGCCAATACCCCCAAGAGACCCAGTACTTC
TRBV7-3	NA	TRBJ2-1	TRBD2	CASSLMTSEGYNEQFF	TGTGCCAGCAGCTTAATGACTAGCGAGGGGTACAATGAGCAGTTCTTC
TRBV12-3/TRBV12-4	many	TRBJ2-7	TRBD1	CASSIQGSSSYEQYF	TGTGCCAGCAGTATACAGGGGTCGAGCTCCTACGAGCAGTACTTC
TRBV20-1	few	TRBJ2-3	TRBD1	CSAEGQHADTQYF	TGCAGTGCTGAGGGACAGCACGCAGATACGCAGTATTTT
TRBV28	many	TRBJ1-2	TRBD1	CASSNRDRDDYGYTF	TGTGCCAGCAGTAACCGGGACAGGGACGACTATGGCTACACCTTC
TRBV2	NA	TRBJ1-2	NA	CASSPIFAGLCTF	TGTGCCAGCAGTCCAATTTTTGCAGGGTTGTGCACCTTC
TRBV7-9	few	TRBJ2-1	NA	CASSERNGYYNEQFF	TGTGCCAGCAGCGAGCGGAACGGATACTACAATGAGCAGTTCTTC
TRBV12-3/TRBV12-4	many	TRBJ2-3	NA	CASSLRSDTQYF	TGTGCCAGCAGTTTACGATCAGATACGCAGTATTTT
TRBV10-2	few	TRBJ2-7	TRBD1	CASMIWDRGLDGEQYF	TGCGCCAGCATGATCTGGGACAGGGGATTGGATGGGGAGCAGTACTTC
TRBV10-1	NA	TRBJ2-1	TRBD2	CASRAGAGNEQFF	TGCGCCAGCAGAGCGGGAGCTGGTAATGAGCAGTTCTTC
TRBV12-3/TRBV12-4	few	TRBJ2-5	NA	CASSFLLETQYF	TGTGCCAGCAGTTTCCTCTTAGAGACCCAGTACTTC
TRBV20-1	few	TRBJ2-7	TRBD2	CSHLSGARAYEQYF	TGCAGTCATCTTAGCGGGGCCAGAGCCTACGAGCAGTACTTC
TRBV10-3	many	TRBJ1-1	NA	CASFGQNTEAFF	TGTGCCAGCTTTGGACAGAACACTGAAGCTTTCTTT
TRBV11-2	few	TRBJ1-2	TRBD1	CASRQKTGNYGYTF	TGTGCCAGCAGACAAAAGACAGGGAACTATGGCTACACCTTC
TRBV28	many	TRBJ1-1	TRBD1	CASSSRGRIAEAFF	TGTGCCAGCAGTTCCAGGGGGCGCATCGCTGAAGCTTTCTTT
TRBV25-1	NA	TRBJ2-3	TRBD2	CASSNRGVAGSTDTQYF	TGTGCCAGCAGTAATAGGGGGGTAGCGGGATCCACAGATACGCAGTATTTT